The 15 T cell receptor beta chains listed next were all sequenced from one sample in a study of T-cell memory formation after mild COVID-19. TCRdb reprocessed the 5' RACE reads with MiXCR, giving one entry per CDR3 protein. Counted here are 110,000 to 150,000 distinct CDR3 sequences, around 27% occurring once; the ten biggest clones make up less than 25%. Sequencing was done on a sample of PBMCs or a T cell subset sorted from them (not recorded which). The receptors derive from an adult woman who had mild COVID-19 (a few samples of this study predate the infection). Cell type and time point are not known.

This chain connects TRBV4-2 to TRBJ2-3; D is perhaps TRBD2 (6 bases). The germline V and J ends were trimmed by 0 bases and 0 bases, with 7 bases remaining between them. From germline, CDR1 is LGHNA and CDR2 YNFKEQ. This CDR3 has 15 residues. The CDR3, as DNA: TGTGCCAGCAGCCAAGACGGGGGAAGCACAGATACGCAGTATTTT. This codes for CASSQDGGSTDTQYF.

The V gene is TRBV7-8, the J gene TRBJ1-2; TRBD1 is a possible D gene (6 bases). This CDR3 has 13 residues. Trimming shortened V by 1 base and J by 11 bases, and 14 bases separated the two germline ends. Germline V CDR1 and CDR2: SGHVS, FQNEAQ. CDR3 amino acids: CASSLVPDSEYTF. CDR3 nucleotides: TGTGCCAGCAGCTTAGTCCCGGACAGCGAGTACACCTTC.

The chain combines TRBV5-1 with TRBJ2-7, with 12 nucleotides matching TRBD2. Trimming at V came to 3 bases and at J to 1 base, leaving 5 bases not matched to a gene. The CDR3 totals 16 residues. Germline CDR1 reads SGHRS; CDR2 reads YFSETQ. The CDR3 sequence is CASSSSLAGGSYEQYF. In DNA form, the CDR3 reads TGCGCCAGCAGCTCATCACTAGCGGGGGGTTCCTACGAGCAGTACTTC.

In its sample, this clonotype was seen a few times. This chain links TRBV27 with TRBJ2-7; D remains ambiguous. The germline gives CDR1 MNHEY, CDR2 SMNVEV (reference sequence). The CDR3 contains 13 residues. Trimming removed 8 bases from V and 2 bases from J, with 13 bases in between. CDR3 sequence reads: CASRGVPPYEQYF. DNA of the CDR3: TGTGCCAGCCGAGGAGTTCCGCCCTACGAGCAGTACTTC.

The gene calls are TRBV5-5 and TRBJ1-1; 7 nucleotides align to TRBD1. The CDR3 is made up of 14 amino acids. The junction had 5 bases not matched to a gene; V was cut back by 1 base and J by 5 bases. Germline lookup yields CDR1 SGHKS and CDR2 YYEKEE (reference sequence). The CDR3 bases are TGTGCCAGCAGCTTGTTAGCAGGGGGAACTGAAGCTTTCTTT. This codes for CASSLLAGGTEAFF.

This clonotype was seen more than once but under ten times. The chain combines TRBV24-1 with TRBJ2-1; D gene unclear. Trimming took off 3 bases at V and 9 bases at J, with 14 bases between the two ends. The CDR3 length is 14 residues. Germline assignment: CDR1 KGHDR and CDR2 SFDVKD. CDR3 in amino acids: CATSDRPDDSEQFF. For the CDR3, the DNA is TGTGCCACCAGTGATCGTCCCGATGATAGTGAGCAGTTCTTC.

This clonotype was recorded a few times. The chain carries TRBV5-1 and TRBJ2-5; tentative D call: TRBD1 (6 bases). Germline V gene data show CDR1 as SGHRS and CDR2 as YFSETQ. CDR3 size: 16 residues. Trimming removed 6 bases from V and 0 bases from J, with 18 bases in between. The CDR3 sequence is CASTQGSFFDQETQYF. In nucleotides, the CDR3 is TGCGCCAGCACGCAGGGGTCATTCTTTGACCAAGAGACCCAGTACTTC.

The CDR3 DNA sequence: TGCAGTGCTCCAGGGGACGGGCCTGAATCGAGCACTGAAGCTTTCTTT. Translation gives CSAPGDGPESSTEAFF. The chain uses TRBV20-1 and TRBJ1-1, with a possible D match to TRBD1 (6 bases). V was clipped by 5 bases and J by 4 bases, with 23 bases between them. The germline V gene has CDR1 DFQATT and CDR2 SNEGSKA (reference sequence). The CDR3 is made up of 16 amino acids.

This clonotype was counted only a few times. CDR3 amino acids: CASSEIGVTPLDLHF. In DNA, the CDR3 is TGCGCCAGCAGTGAAATAGGGGTGACCCCCCTGGATCTCCACTTT. The rearrangement joins TRBV10-2 to TRBJ1-6; weak D call: TRBD1 (5 bases). Germline CDR1 and CDR2: WSHSY and SAAADI. The CDR3 is made up of 15 amino acids. V lost 3 bases and J lost 16, with 22 bases in between.

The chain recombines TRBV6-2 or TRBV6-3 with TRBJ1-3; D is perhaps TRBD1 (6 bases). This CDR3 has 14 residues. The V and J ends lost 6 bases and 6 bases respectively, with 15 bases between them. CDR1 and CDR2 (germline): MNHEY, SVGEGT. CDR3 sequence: CASSYPGHLNTIYF. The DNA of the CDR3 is TGTGCCAGCAGCTACCCGGGACACCTAAACACCATATATTTT.

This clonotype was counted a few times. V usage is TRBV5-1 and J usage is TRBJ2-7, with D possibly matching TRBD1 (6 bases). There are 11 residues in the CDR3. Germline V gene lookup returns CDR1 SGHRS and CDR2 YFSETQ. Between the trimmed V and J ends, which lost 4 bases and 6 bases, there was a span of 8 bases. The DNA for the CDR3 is TGCGCCAGCAGCCAGACAGGCGAGCAGTACTTC. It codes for CASSQTGEQYF.

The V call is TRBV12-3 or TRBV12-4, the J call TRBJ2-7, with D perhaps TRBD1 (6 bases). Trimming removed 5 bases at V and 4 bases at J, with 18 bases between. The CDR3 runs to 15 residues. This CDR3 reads CASSAEDSYDYEQYF. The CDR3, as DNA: TGTGCCAGCAGTGCTGAGGACAGTTACGATTACGAGCAGTACTTC.

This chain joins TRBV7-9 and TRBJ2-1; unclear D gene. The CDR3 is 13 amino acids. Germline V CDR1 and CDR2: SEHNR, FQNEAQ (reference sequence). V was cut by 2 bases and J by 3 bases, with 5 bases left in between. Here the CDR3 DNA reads TGTGCCAGCAGCTTATCTATCTACAATGAGCAGTTCTTC. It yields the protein CASSLSIYNEQFF. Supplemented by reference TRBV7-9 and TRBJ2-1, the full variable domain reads DTGVSQNPRHKITKRGQNVTFRCDPISEHNRLYWYRQTLGQGPEFLTYFQNEAQLEKSRLLSDRFSAERPKGSFSTLEIQRTEQGDSAMYLCASSLSIYNEQFFGPGTRLTVL.

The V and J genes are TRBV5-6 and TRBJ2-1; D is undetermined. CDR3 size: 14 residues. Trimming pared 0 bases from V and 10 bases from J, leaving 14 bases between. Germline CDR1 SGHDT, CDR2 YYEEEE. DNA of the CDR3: TGTGCCAGCAGCTTGGACAGTTTGGGGAAAGAGCAGTTCTTC. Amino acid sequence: CASSLDSLGKEQFF.

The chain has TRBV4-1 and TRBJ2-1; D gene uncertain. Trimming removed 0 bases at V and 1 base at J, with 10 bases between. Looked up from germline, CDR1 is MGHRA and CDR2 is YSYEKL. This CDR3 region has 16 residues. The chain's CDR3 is CASSQEPAESYNEQFF. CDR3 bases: TGCGCCAGCAGCCAAGAGCCAGCAGAATCCTACAATGAGCAGTTCTTC.